A single sample gave rise to the 20 T cell receptor beta chains below, sequenced in a study of cytomegalovirus exposure and HLA in healthy donors. PCR employed 60 Vbeta and 13 Jbeta primers. The repertoire was sequenced with immunoSEQ multiplex PCR; TCRdb's copy has only in-frame clones and lacks some. The profile shows about 160,000 clones, 80% to 90% of them singletons. Sequences were obtained from PBMCs. The receptors stem from a man in his late teens or twenties in good health and CMV-seropositive.

There are a few counts of this clone. J is TRBJ1-1 and V is TRBV19; D is possibly TRBD1 (5 bases). The germline V gene has CDR1 LNHDA and CDR2 SQIVND (reference sequence). This CDR3 has 15 amino acids. The V and J ends lost 6 bases and 5 bases respectively, with 19 bases between them. CDR3 region: CASSIGSEGWTEAFF. The CDR3 DNA sequence: TGTGCCAGTAGCATTGGATCGGAGGGGTGGACTGAAGCTTTCTTT.

The chain has TRBV19 and TRBJ1-4; D gene unclear. Trimming pared 3 bases from V and 5 bases from J, leaving 10 bases between. The CDR3 covers 14 residues. In germline, CDR1 is LNHDA, CDR2 SQIVND (reference sequence). The CDR3 sequence is CASSMEAKNEKLFF. CDR3 DNA sequence: TGTGCCAGTAGTATGGAGGCCAAAAATGAAAAACTGTTTTTT.

The chain employs TRBV7-2 and TRBJ2-7; maybe TRBD2 (7 bases). The CDR3 runs to 16 residues. V lost 5 bases and J 6 bases, leaving 23 bases between the germline ends. CDR1 is SGHTA and CDR2 is FQGNSA in the germline V gene. CDR3 amino acids: CASSEGVRGVAGEQYF. The CDR3 bases are TGTGCCAGCAGCGAGGGGGTCCGGGGGGTGGCAGGCGAGCAGTACTTC.

This clone was picked up one time. V gene TRBV9 combines with J gene TRBJ2-1, with D possibly being TRBD1 (6 bases). Trimming removed 4 bases from V and 2 bases from J, with 10 bases in between. Germline V gene data show CDR1 as SGDLS and CDR2 as YYNGEE. CDR3 length: 14 amino acids. CDR3 sequence: CASSPRDTYNEQFF. As DNA, the CDR3 is TGTGCCAGCAGCCCCCGGGACACCTACAATGAGCAGTTCTTC.

This clone was counted once. J is TRBJ1-4 and V is TRBV4-1; D ambiguous. Per the germline V gene, CDR1 is MGHRA and CDR2 is YSYEKL. Trimming shortened V by 0 bases and J by 8 bases, and 7 bases separated the two germline ends. The CDR3 length is 13 residues. The CDR3 protein is CASSQEVEEKLFF. The DNA for the CDR3 is TGCGCCAGCAGCCAAGAGGTCGAGGAAAAACTGTTTTTT.

The chain has TRBV2 and TRBJ1-5; D gene ambiguous. Trimming shortened V by 6 bases and J by 7 bases, and 13 bases separated the two germline ends. Germline V gives CDR1 SNHLY, CDR2 FYNNEI. This CDR3 region has 13 residues. The chain's CDR3 is CASRGPSGQPQHF. DNA of the CDR3: TGTGCCAGCAGGGGCCCGAGCGGGCAGCCCCAGCATTTT.

V usage is TRBV27 and J usage is TRBJ2-5; D is ambiguous. Germline-derived CDR1 and CDR2 are MNHEY and SMNVEV (reference sequence). The CDR3 has 14 residues. Trimming shortened V by 2 bases and J by 5 bases, and 12 bases separated the two germline ends. The CDR3 spells CASSLGIGVETQYF. In DNA, the CDR3 is TGTGCCAGCAGTTTAGGAATAGGAGTGGAGACCCAGTACTTC.

As regards this clone: An end of the junction differs from the germline gene, which may be a read error. The chain uses TRBV5-4 and TRBJ1-2; 10 bases are shared with TRBD1. The germline gives CDR1 SGHNT, CDR2 YYREEE (reference sequence). The CDR3 has 15 residues. The CDR3 protein is CASSQDDRGPGGYTF. The CDR3 coding sequence is TGCGCCAGCAGCCAAGATGACAGGGGGCCGGGTGGCTACACCTTC.

The chain couples TRBV11-3 to TRBJ2-5, with 9 bases identical to TRBD2. The CDR3 sequence is 16 residues long. Germline assignment: CDR1 SGHNT and CDR2 YENEEA. The V and J ends lost 1 base and 1 base, in that order; junction bases with no gene match: 4. CDR3 in amino acids: CASSLVSGGRQETQYF. The CDR3 nucleotides are TGTGCCAGCAGCTTAGTGAGCGGGGGGCGCCAAGAGACCCAGTACTTC. Filled out from reference TRBV11-3 and TRBJ2-5, the complete variable domain reads EAGVVQSPRYKIIEKKQPVAFWCNPISGHNTLYWYLQNLGQGPELLIRYENEEAVDDSQLPKDRFSAERLKGVDSTLKIQPAELGDSAVYLCASSLVSGGRQETQYFGPGTRLLVL.

The chain uses TRBV7-3 and TRBJ2-5, with 9 bases lining up with TRBD2. The CDR3 is 16 amino acids. Losses at the gene ends were 2 bases for V and 5 bases for J; bases not matched to a gene: 9. CDR1 is SGHTA and CDR2 is FQGTGA in the germline V gene. The CDR3 DNA is TGTGCCAGCAGCTTAGGTCAGAGCGGGAGGAGGGAGACCCAGTACTTC. This sequence encodes CASSLGQSGRRETQYF. The full variable domain, with the rest looked up from reference TRBV7-3 and TRBJ2-5, is GAGVSQTPSNKVTEKGKYVELRCDPISGHTALYWYRQSLGQGPEFLIYFQGTGAADDSGLPNDRFFAVRPEGSVSTLKIQRTERGDSAVYLCASSLGQSGRRETQYFGPGTRLLVL.

The chain combines TRBV2 with TRBJ2-7, with TRBD1 matching 7 bases. The germline gives CDR1 SNHLY, CDR2 FYNNEI. This CDR3 contains 12 residues. V dropped 7 bases and J dropped 6; count of bases not matched to a gene: 6. The CDR3: CASTDRVSEQYF. Written as DNA, the CDR3 is TGTGCCAGCACCGACAGGGTGAGCGAGCAGTACTTC.

This clone was seen a handful of times. V gene TRBV15 combines with J gene TRBJ1-3, with 8 bases matching TRBD1. Losses at the gene ends were 5 bases for V and 8 bases for J; bases not matched to a gene: 11. The germline V gene encodes CDR1 LNHNV and CDR2 YYDKDF (reference sequence). CDR3 length equals 15 residues. The CDR3 region is CATSGPNRGGHTIYF. CDR3 in DNA: TGTGCCACCAGCGGGCCAAACAGGGGGGGGCACACCATATATTTT.

The chain employs TRBV15 and TRBJ1-1; D is unclear. Germline CDR1 is LNHNV and CDR2 is YYDKDF (reference sequence). The CDR3 consists of 12 residues. V lost 0 bases and J 8 bases, leaving 7 bases between the germline ends. The CDR3 bases are TGTGCCACCAGCAGAGATGGCGGGGAAGCTTTCTTT. Its protein is CATSRDGGEAFF.

The gene calls are TRBV7-3 and TRBJ1-2; 8 bases line up with TRBD1. This CDR3 is 15 amino acids long. With V trimmed by 5 bases and J by 2 bases, 7 bases remained unmatched. Germline assignment: CDR1 SGHTA and CDR2 FQGTGA. The CDR3 nucleotides read TGTGCCAGCAGCCCCAGCAGGGGGCCGAACTATGGCTACACCTTC. Encoded protein: CASSPSRGPNYGYTF.

This clone was picked up one time. The CDR3 bases are TGTGCCAGCAGCTTAGCAGGAGGGGAAACTGAAGCTTTCTTT. Translated, it gives CASSLAGGETEAFF. This chain joins TRBV13 and TRBJ1-1; D may be TRBD1 (5 bases). Per the germline V gene, CDR1 is PRHDT and CDR2 is FYEKMQ (reference sequence). The CDR3 consists of 14 residues. The V end lost 1 base, the J end lost 5 bases, and 11 bases lay between the germline ends.

V usage is TRBV10-3 and J usage is TRBJ1-1; 7 nucleotides line up with TRBD1. V dropped 10 bases and J dropped 1; count of bases not matched to a gene: 9. CDR1 is ENHRY, CDR2 SYGVKD, per germline. CDR3 length equals 14 residues. CDR3 amino acids: CATYHRTGNTEAFF. CDR3 bases: TGTGCCACCTATCACCGGACAGGGAACACTGAAGCTTTCTTT.

The CDR3 region has the DNA TGTGCCAGTACCACGGGGAGAGGGGGCTCCTACAATGAGCAGTTCTTC. Translating gives CASTTGRGGSYNEQFF. The chain uses TRBV19 and TRBJ2-1; tentatively, D is TRBD1 (6 bases). The germline V and J ends were trimmed by 7 bases and 0 bases, with 16 bases remaining between them. This CDR3 has 16 amino acids. The V gene's germline CDR1 is LNHDA and CDR2 SQIVND (reference sequence).

The gene calls are TRBV11-2 and TRBJ1-1; 9 bases match TRBD1. Germline-derived CDR1 and CDR2 are SGHAT and FQNNGV. V gave up 5 bases and J gave up 2 bases; unmatched junction bases: 12. This CDR3 spans 17 amino acids. The CDR3 protein is CASSARGQGLFNTEAFF. In DNA form, the CDR3 reads TGTGCCAGCAGCGCCAGGGGACAGGGCTTGTTCAACACTGAAGCTTTCTTT.

The chain couples TRBV9 to TRBJ1-1; the D is unclear. Between the trimmed V and J ends, which lost 3 bases and 6 bases, there was a span of 15 bases. CDR3 length equals 14 residues. The germline V gene encodes CDR1 SGDLS and CDR2 YYNGEE. CDR3 in amino acids: CASSALGVRSEAFF. Here the CDR3 DNA reads TGTGCCAGCAGCGCCCTCGGGGTGCGTTCTGAAGCTTTCTTT.

The chain recombines TRBV6-6 with TRBJ2-2; 9 bases are a match to TRBD1. The V and J ends lost 10 bases and 6 bases, in that order; junction bases with no gene match: 9. The CDR3 totals 14 residues. CDR1 is MNHNY and CDR2 is SVGAGI in the germline V gene (reference sequence). The CDR3 region has the DNA TGTGCCACCCGGGACAGGGATAGGTCCGGGGAGCTGTTTTTT. Protein: CATRDRDRSGELFF.